This TCR beta chain was recovered during a study of blood T cell repertoires in COVID-19. Study details: Sites in the United States, Italy and Spain provided acute and convalescent COVID-19 samples. The analysed material was cDNA or gDNA that came from T cells, B-cell-depleted T cells, or PBMCs.

Methods used by the authors: From reference gene primer amplification, estimates of nucleated cell counts were derived. Assay: immunoSEQ multiplex PCR; the TCRdb copy retains only in-frame clones and omits some. V and J calls and clone size come straight from that table; D and trimming were deduced from the DNA. Of 50,000 to 65,000 clones listed, around 86% are singletons. Per the germline V gene, CDR1 is SGHNT and CDR2 is YENEEA. CDR3 size: 15 residues. V dropped 1 base and J dropped 4 bases, with 13 bases sitting between them. This clonotype was sampled from a man in his sixties or seventies with acute or convalescent COVID-19. The V gene is TRBV11-3, the J gene TRBJ1-1, with D perhaps TRBD1 (6 bases). The sequenced sample was peripheral blood. The CDR3 DNA reads as TGTGCCAGCAGCTTAGGCCAGGGGTTAAGCACTGAAGCTTTCTTT. Protein sequence: CASSLGQGLSTEAFF.